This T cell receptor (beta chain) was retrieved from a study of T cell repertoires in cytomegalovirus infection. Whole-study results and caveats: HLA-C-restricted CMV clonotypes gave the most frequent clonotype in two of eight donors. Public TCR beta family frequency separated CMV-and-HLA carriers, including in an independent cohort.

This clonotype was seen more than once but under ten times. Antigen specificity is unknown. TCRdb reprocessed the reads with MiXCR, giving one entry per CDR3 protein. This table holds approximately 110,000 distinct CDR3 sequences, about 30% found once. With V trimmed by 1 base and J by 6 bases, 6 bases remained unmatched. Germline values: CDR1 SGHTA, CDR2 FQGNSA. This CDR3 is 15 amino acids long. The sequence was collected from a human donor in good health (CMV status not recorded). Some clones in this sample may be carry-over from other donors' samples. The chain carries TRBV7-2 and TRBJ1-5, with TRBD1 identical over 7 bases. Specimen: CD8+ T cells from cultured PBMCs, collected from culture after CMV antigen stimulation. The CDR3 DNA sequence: TGTGCCAGCAGCTTAGACTTTGACAGGGTTCAGCCCCAGCATTTT. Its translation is CASSLDFDRVQPQHF.